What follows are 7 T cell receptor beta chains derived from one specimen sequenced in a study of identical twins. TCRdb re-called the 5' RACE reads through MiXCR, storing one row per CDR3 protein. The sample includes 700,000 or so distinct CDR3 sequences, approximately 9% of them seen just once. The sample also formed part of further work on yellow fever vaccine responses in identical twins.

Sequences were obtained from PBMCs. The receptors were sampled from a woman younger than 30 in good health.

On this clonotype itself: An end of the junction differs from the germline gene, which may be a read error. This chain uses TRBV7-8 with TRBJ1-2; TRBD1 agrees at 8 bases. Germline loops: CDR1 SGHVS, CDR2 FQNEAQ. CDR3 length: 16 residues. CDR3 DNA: TGTGCCACCAGCCCTTTTAGTCTTGGACAGGGAGACGGCTACACCTTC. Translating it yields CATSPFSLGQGDGYTF.

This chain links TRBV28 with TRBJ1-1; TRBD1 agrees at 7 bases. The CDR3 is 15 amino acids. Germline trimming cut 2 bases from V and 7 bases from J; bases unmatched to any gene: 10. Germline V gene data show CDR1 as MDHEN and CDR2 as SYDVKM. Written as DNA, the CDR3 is TGTGCCAGCAGTTTACACCAGACAGGGCTGAATGAAGCTTTCTTT. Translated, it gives CASSLHQTGLNEAFF.

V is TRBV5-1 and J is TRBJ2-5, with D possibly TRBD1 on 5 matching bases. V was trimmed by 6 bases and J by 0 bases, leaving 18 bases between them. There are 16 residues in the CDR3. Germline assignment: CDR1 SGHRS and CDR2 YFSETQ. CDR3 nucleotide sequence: TGCGCCAGCACCCTTGCAGGGTACGGCAACCAAGAGACCCAGTACTTC. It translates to CASTLAGYGNQETQYF.

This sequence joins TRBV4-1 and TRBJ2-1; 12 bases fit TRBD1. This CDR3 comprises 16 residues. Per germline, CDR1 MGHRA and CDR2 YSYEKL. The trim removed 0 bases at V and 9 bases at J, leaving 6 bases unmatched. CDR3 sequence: CASSQDLGTGGTEQFF. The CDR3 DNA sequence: TGCGCCAGCAGCCAAGATCTTGGGACAGGGGGCACTGAGCAGTTCTTC.

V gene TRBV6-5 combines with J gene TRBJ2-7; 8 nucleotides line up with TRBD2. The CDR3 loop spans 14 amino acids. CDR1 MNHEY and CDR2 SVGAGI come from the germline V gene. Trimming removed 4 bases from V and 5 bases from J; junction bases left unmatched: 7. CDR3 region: CASSSVAGSDEQYF. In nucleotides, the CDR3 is TGTGCCAGCAGTTCGGTAGCGGGAAGCGACGAGCAGTACTTC.

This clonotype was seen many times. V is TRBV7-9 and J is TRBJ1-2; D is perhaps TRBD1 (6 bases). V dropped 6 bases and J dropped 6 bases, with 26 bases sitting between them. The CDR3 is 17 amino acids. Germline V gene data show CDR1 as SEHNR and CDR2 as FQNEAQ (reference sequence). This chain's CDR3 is CASRPRLGQSHRDGYTF. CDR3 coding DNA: TGTGCCAGCAGACCCCGGCTAGGACAGTCTCACCGAGATGGCTACACCTTC.

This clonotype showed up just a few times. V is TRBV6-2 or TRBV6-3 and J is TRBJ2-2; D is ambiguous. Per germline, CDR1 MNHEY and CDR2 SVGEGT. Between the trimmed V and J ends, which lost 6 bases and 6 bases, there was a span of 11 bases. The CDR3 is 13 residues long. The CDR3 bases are TGTGCCAGCAGGCTTAGTCCCGCCGGGGAGCTGTTTTTT. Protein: CASRLSPAGELFF.